Below are 20 T cell receptor beta chains sequenced from a single sample in a study of blood T cell repertoires in COVID-19 (TCRdb year 2020). Library preparation employed the immunoSEQ multiplex PCR assay. The table comes from immuneACCESS by way of TCRdb, which keeps in-frame sequences with V and J called. Part of the clones is missing from these tables; in studies checked, under half for an unresolved V gene and the rest for unknown reasons. This sample holds almost 95,000 clones; about 80% were observed only once. Roughly 6.3% of the sample belongs to the ten largest clones. Sequencing was carried out using peripheral blood. Receptor source: a man in his 60s with acute or convalescent COVID-19.

The chain combines TRBV6-5 with TRBJ1-2; TRBD1 aligns across 7 bases. V trimming: 8 bases; J trimming: 3 bases; junction bases outside the gene matches: 6. The CDR3 runs to 13 residues. The germline V gene encodes CDR1 MNHEY and CDR2 SVGAGI. CDR3 amino acids: CASAYRGYYGYTF. CDR3 nucleotides: TGTGCCAGCGCCTACAGGGGCTACTATGGCTACACCTTC.

CDR3 protein: CASRDTSGSGNTIYF. The DNA of the CDR3 is TGTGCCAGCAGAGATACCTCAGGGTCCGGAAACACCATATATTTT. V usage is TRBV6-5 and J usage is TRBJ1-3, with D tentatively TRBD1 (5 bases). The CDR3 contains 15 residues. CDR1 is MNHEY and CDR2 is SVGAGI in the germline V gene. Trimming pared 6 bases from V and 4 bases from J, leaving 16 bases between.

The CDR3 sequence is CASPSGGYTF. The CDR3 DNA is TGTGCCAGCCCTAGTGGTGGCTACACCTTC. The rearrangement joins TRBV6-7 to TRBJ1-2; D not certain. TRBV6-7 is sorted into the ORF group, with uncertain function. Trimming shortened V by 8 bases and J by 7 bases, and 8 bases separated the two germline ends. The CDR3 runs to 10 residues.

This clone has a handful of counts. This chain joins TRBV6-5 and TRBJ2-5; tentative D call: TRBD2 (5 bases). This CDR3 spans 14 amino acids. Germline V gene data show CDR1 as MNHEY and CDR2 as SVGAGI. Trimming took off 4 bases at V and 5 bases at J, with 14 bases between the two ends. The CDR3 coding sequence is TGTGCCAGCAGTTTCGAGGGATCCGCGGAGACCCAGTACTTC. This gives the protein CASSFEGSAETQYF.

Here the CDR3 DNA reads TGCAGCGCTCCCGGGGGGGGCACTGAAGCTTTCTTT. As protein: CSAPGGGTEAFF. The rearrangement uses TRBV29-1 and TRBJ1-1; tentatively, D is TRBD1 (5 bases). This CDR3 has 12 amino acids. Looked up from germline, CDR1 is SQVTM and CDR2 is ANQGSEA. Between the trimmed V and J ends, which lost 7 bases and 4 bases, there was a span of 13 bases.

The chain couples TRBV27 to TRBJ1-1; D unclear. CDR3 length equals 14 residues. The germline V and J ends were trimmed by 3 bases and 8 bases, with 16 bases remaining between them. Per germline, CDR1 MNHEY and CDR2 SMNVEV (reference sequence). The CDR3 region is CASSFRGESPEAFF. CDR3 DNA: TGTGCCAGCAGTTTCCGGGGTGAAAGCCCAGAAGCTTTCTTT.

V gene TRBV25-1 combines with J gene TRBJ2-5; TRBD1 might be the D (5 bases). V was clipped by 1 base and J by 3 bases, with 6 bases between them. Germline V gene data show CDR1 as MGHDK and CDR2 as SYGVNS. The CDR3 totals 13 residues. CDR3 amino acids: CASSESGKETQYF. CDR3 DNA sequence: TGTGCCAGCAGTGAATCAGGGAAAGAGACCCAGTACTTC.

This clone came up once. The chain links TRBV5-6 to TRBJ1-6, with D possibly TRBD1 on 6 matching bases. Deletions cut 2 bases from V and 7 bases from J, with 16 bases between. The CDR3 loop spans 16 amino acids. Germline V gene data show CDR1 as SGHDT and CDR2 as YYEEEE. CDR3 region: CASSLQGTGRNSPLHF. CDR3 bases: TGTGCCAGCAGCTTACAGGGAACTGGAAGGAATTCACCCCTCCACTTT.

The chain recombines TRBV7-2 with TRBJ1-3; D gene uncertain. The CDR3 covers 12 residues. CDR1 is SGHTA, CDR2 FQGNSA, per germline. V was clipped by 3 bases and J by 4 bases, with 4 bases between them. CDR3 in amino acids: CASSFYGNTIYF. The CDR3 DNA is TGTGCCAGCAGCTTCTACGGAAACACCATATATTTT.

The rearrangement joins TRBV6-5 to TRBJ1-1; D uncertain. Trimming took off 7 bases at V and 0 bases at J, with 9 bases between the two ends. Germline V gene data show CDR1 as MNHEY and CDR2 as SVGAGI. The CDR3 contains 13 residues. The CDR3 here is CASTETLNTEAFF. DNA of the CDR3: TGTGCCAGCACCGAGACTTTGAACACTGAAGCTTTCTTT.

This sequence joins TRBV7-9 and TRBJ2-1, with 9 bases that match TRBD1. The CDR3 totals 14 residues. The V gene's germline CDR1 is SEHNR and CDR2 FQNEAQ (reference sequence). Losses at the gene ends were 2 bases for V and 6 bases for J; bases not matched to a gene: 2. For the CDR3, the DNA is TGTGCCAGCAGCTTAAGACAGGGGGGCAATGAGCAGTTCTTC. Translating gives CASSLRQGGNEQFF.

The rearrangement links TRBV7-2 to TRBJ1-2; D is possibly TRBD1 (6 bases). The V gene lost 6 bases and the J gene lost 7 bases, with 21 bases spanning the gap. This CDR3 has 15 amino acids. Germline values: CDR1 SGHTA, CDR2 FQGNSA. The CDR3 here is CASRLQGPVAGGYTF. The CDR3, as DNA: TGTGCCAGCAGGCTACAGGGACCGGTTGCGGGTGGCTACACCTTC.

The CDR3 loop is CASSIGKGKGNQPQHF. The CDR3 bases are TGTGCCAGTAGTATAGGGAAGGGGAAGGGCAATCAGCCCCAGCATTTT. The J gene is TRBJ1-5, the V gene TRBV19, with a weak D call TRBD1 (5 bases). Germline loops: CDR1 LNHDA, CDR2 SQIVND (reference sequence). The CDR3 contains 16 residues. The germline V and J ends were trimmed by 1 base and 2 bases, with 12 bases remaining between them.

This chain joins TRBV18 and TRBJ2-6; D is perhaps TRBD1 (5 bases). The CDR3 is 16 amino acids. With 3 bases removed from V and 1 base from J, the gap between germline ends came to 10 bases. Germline CDR1 reads KGHSH; CDR2 reads LQKENI. The CDR3 region has the DNA TGTGCCAGCTCACCGGTAAAGGGGTCTGGGGCCAACGTCCTGACTTTC. Translation gives CASSPVKGSGANVLTF.

The chain employs TRBV7-9 and TRBJ1-2; 10 bases fit TRBD1. The CDR3 totals 14 residues. Germline loops: CDR1 SEHNR, CDR2 FQNEAQ (reference sequence). V lost 5 bases to trimming and J lost 8 bases; unmatched junction nucleotides: 8. For the CDR3, the DNA is TGTGCCAGCAGCCCGGGACAGGGGCTAAGAGGCTACACCTTC. Protein sequence: CASSPGQGLRGYTF.

The chain is built from TRBV5-1 and TRBJ2-7; tentatively, D is TRBD2 (7 bases). This CDR3 is 15 amino acids long. Trimming removed 3 bases from V and 1 base from J, with 14 bases in between. Germline assignment: CDR1 SGHRS and CDR2 YFSETQ. The DNA for the CDR3 is TGCGCCAGCAGCTCGGCGGGGGCTGCATCCTACGAGCAGTACTTC. Its translation is CASSSAGAASYEQYF. Combining the CDR3 with reference TRBV5-1 and TRBJ2-7 gives the whole variable domain KAGVTQTPRYLIKTRGQQVTLSCSPISGHRSVSWYQQTPGQGLQFLFEYFSETQRNKGNFPGRFSGRQFSNSRSEMNVSTLELGDSALYLCASSSAGAASYEQYFGPGTRLTVT.

The V gene is TRBV10-3, the J gene TRBJ1-1; tentatively, D is TRBD1 (5 bases). Trimming pared 0 bases from V and 2 bases from J, leaving 7 bases between. This CDR3 comprises 14 residues. Germline lookup yields CDR1 ENHRY and CDR2 SYGVKD. The DNA for the CDR3 is TGTGCCATCAGTGAGTCACAGGACAACACTGAAGCTTTCTTT. The encoded protein is CAISESQDNTEAFF.

The chain recombines TRBV6-5 with TRBJ1-4; 7 bases agree with TRBD1. Unmatched junction bases numbered 5, after V lost 2 bases and J lost 5 bases. CDR1 MNHEY and CDR2 SVGAGI come from the germline V gene. This CDR3 has 15 amino acids. The CDR3 reads CASSYHRGRNEKLFF. In DNA form, the CDR3 reads TGTGCCAGCAGTTACCACAGGGGCCGAAATGAAAAACTGTTTTTT.

V usage is TRBV9 and J usage is TRBJ2-3; D possibly corresponds to TRBD1 (5 bases). The germline V gene encodes CDR1 SGDLS and CDR2 YYNGEE. V lost 4 bases, J lost 0 bases, and 12 bases lay in between. CDR3 size: 15 residues. This CDR3 is CASSLQGHSTDTQYF. CDR3 DNA: TGTGCCAGCAGCTTGCAGGGTCATAGCACAGATACGCAGTATTTT.

The J gene is TRBJ2-3, the V gene TRBV9, with a tentative D call TRBD2 (6 bases). The CDR3 is 16 amino acids. CDR1 is SGDLS and CDR2 is YYNGEE in the germline V gene. V was clipped by 4 bases and J by 1 base, with 16 bases between them. The CDR3: CASSSRGGTGTDTQYF. The CDR3 region has the DNA TGTGCCAGCAGCTCCAGAGGCGGGACCGGCACAGATACGCAGTATTTT.